The clone carrying this T cell receptor (beta chain) was detected only a few times. These data come from a study of T cells after yellow fever vaccination. One entry per CDR3 protein results from TCRdb running MiXCR on the 5' RACE reads. The profile shows over 70,000 distinct CDR3 sequences, 7.5% to 8% of them singletons. From germline, CDR1 is MNHEY and CDR2 SVGAGI. The CDR3 is 19 residues long. V was trimmed by 2 bases and J by 3 bases, leaving 22 bases between them. The source of this sequence is a man aged 30-40 years who received the YFV17D yellow fever vaccine. Here the sequenced sample was CD8+ T cells sorted from PBMCs, taken on the day of the yellow fever booster vaccination. The chain recombines TRBV6-5 with TRBJ1-4, with D tentatively TRBD1 (5 bases). CDR3 nucleotide sequence: TGTGCCAGCAGTTACCTGATACCCGGGACCGCGGGCGCTAATGAAAAACTGTTTTTT. This translates into CASSYLIPGTAGANEKLFF.